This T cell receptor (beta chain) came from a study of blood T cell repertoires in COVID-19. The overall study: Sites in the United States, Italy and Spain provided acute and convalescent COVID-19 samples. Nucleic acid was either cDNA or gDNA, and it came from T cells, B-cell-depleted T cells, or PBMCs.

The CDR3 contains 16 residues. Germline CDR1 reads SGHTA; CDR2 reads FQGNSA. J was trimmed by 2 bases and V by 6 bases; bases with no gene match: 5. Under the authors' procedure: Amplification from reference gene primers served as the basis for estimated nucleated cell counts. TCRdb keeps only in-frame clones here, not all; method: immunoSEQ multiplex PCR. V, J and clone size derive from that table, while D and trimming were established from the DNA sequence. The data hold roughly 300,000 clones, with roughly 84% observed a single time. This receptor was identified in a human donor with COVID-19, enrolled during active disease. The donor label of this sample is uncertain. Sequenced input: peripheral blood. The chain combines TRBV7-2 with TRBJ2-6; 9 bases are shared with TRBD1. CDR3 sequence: CASRQGASAGANVLTF. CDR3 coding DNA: TGTGCCAGCAGACAGGGGGCATCGGCTGGGGCCAACGTCCTGACTTTC.